Below, 20 T cell receptor beta chains from the same sample are listed, as sequenced in a study of CD8+ T cells in alopecia areata. Treatment given: oral pan-JAK inhibitor, 5-10 mg twice daily. Isolated RNA was reverse transcribed into cDNA used as the sequencing template. Profiled with immunoSEQ multiplex PCR; TCRdb holds only in-frame clones, not every one. There are some 190,000 clones in the sample; approximately 49% occur only once, and around 10% lies in the top ten. Specimen: CD8+ T cells sorted from blood, collected around week 54, from a patient treated with tofacitinib. The receptors originated from a human donor with alopecia areata.

This clone was detected only a few times. The chain uses TRBV19 and TRBJ2-2; D may be TRBD2 (5 bases). CDR3 length: 14 residues. The V gene lost 8 bases and the J gene lost 1 base, with 11 bases spanning the gap. CDR1 is LNHDA and CDR2 is SQIVND in the germline V gene (reference sequence). The CDR3 nucleotides read TGTGCCAGTGTCGATGGAGGGAACACCGGGGAGCTGTTTTTT. Its translation: CASVDGGNTGELFF.

This clone has only a few counts. V is TRBV25-1 and J is TRBJ1-2, with D maybe TRBD1 (5 bases). V was trimmed by 3 bases and J by 4 bases, leaving 12 bases between them. This CDR3 spans 14 amino acids. Germline-derived CDR1 and CDR2 are MGHDK and SYGVNS. This CDR3 reads CASSEGERLYGYTF. As DNA, the CDR3 is TGTGCCAGCAGTGAGGGGGAGCGCCTCTATGGCTACACCTTC.

V and J are TRBV27 and TRBJ2-2, with TRBD1 matching over 9 bases. The junction had 4 bases not matched to a gene; V was cut back by 5 bases and J by 3 bases. Germline V gene lookup returns CDR1 MNHEY and CDR2 SMNVEV (reference sequence). The CDR3 consists of 15 residues. Here the CDR3 DNA reads TGTGCCAGCAGTCCCGGGGACAGGGACACCGGGGAGCTGTTTTTT. Translating it yields CASSPGDRDTGELFF.

This clone came up once. This sequence joins TRBV13 and TRBJ1-1; D remains unclear. CDR1 PRHDT and CDR2 FYEKMQ come from the germline V gene (reference sequence). CDR3 length equals 14 residues. The V end was cut by 3 bases, the J end by 3 bases, with 11 bases between. The CDR3: CASSLRLEDTEAFF. CDR3 DNA: TGTGCCAGCAGCTTGAGGTTGGAGGACACTGAAGCTTTCTTT.

The chain uses TRBV5-6 and TRBJ2-1; maybe TRBD1 (5 bases). Looked up from germline, CDR1 is SGHDT and CDR2 is YYEEEE. There are 14 residues in the CDR3. Trimming cost V 3 bases and J 8 bases, with 15 bases left between them. The CDR3: CASSSPTVVDEQFF. CDR3 DNA: TGTGCCAGCAGCTCTCCGACAGTCGTCGATGAGCAGTTCTTC.

This clone turned up a few times. The chain links TRBV13 to TRBJ2-1; no definite D call. Trimming stripped 0 bases from V and 7 bases from J, with 10 bases between. CDR1 is PRHDT, CDR2 FYEKMQ, per germline (reference sequence). CDR3 size: 14 residues. The CDR3 DNA reads TGTGCCAGCAGCTTAGGCGGGCACTTAAATGAGCAGTTCTTC. Translating gives CASSLGGHLNEQFF. Combining the CDR3 with reference TRBV13 and TRBJ2-1 gives the whole variable domain AAGVIQSPRHLIKEKRETATLKCYPIPRHDTVYWYQQGPGQDPQFLISFYEKMQSDKGSIPDRFSAQQFSDYHSELNMSSLELGDSALYFCASSLGGHLNEQFFGPGTRLTVL.

V and J are TRBV19 and TRBJ1-4, with TRBD1 matching 7 bases. V was pared by 6 bases and J by 6 bases, with 7 bases of the junction left unmatched. There are 14 residues in the CDR3. Germline V lookup: CDR1 LNHDA, CDR2 SQIVND (reference sequence). CDR3 bases: TGTGCCAGTAGCTTGACAGGGAAACATGAAAAACTGTTTTTT. Its translation: CASSLTGKHEKLFF.

The chain has TRBV4-1 and TRBJ2-1, with no clear D. Germline CDR1 reads MGHRA; CDR2 reads YSYEKL. V lost 1 base and J 12 bases, leaving 10 bases between the germline ends. The CDR3 contains 12 residues. The DNA for the CDR3 is TGCGCCAGCAGCCAAGGGACGGCCCGGCAGTTCTTC. As protein: CASSQGTARQFF.

The chain combines TRBV29-1 with TRBJ2-2; D remains unclear. The CDR3 covers 14 residues. CDR1 is SQVTM, CDR2 ANQGSEA, per germline. The V gene lost 7 bases and the J gene lost 2 bases, with 14 bases spanning the gap. CDR3 sequence (DNA): TGCAGCGCCCAGGATTCTCCAAACACCGGGGAGCTGTTTTTT. It specifies CSAQDSPNTGELFF.

This clone was counted between two and nine times. The V gene is TRBV7-2, the J gene TRBJ2-7; the D gene is possibly TRBD2 (6 bases). V lost 2 bases to trimming and J lost 2 bases, with 16 bases between them. This CDR3 spans 16 amino acids. The germline CDR1 and CDR2 sequences are SGHTA and FQGNSA. CDR3 sequence: CASSLPSGTGAYEQYF. The CDR3 nucleotides are TGTGCCAGCAGCTTACCGTCCGGGACTGGGGCCTACGAGCAGTACTTC.

This chain joins TRBV11-2 and TRBJ2-7; the D gene is possibly TRBD1 (6 bases). Looked up from germline, CDR1 is SGHAT and CDR2 is FQNNGV. The CDR3 runs 14 residues. V was trimmed by 6 bases and J by 3 bases, leaving 15 bases between them. CDR3 DNA: TGTGCCAGCAGAAAAACAGGGAATCTCTACGAGCAGTACTTC. Translation gives CASRKTGNLYEQYF.

The rearrangement links TRBV6-1 to TRBJ2-7, with TRBD2 as a possible D gene (5 bases). Germline CDR1 MNHNS, CDR2 SASEGT. V was shortened by 10 bases and J by 0 bases, with 13 bases between the two germline ends. The CDR3 sequence is 13 residues long. Here the CDR3 DNA reads TGTGCCACCCGTACCGGGATCTCCTACGAGCAGTACTTC. Translation gives CATRTGISYEQYF.

This chain links TRBV19 with TRBJ1-5; D call uncertain. V lost 1 base, J lost 1 base, and 8 bases lay in between. The CDR3 length is 15 residues. Germline CDR1 LNHDA, CDR2 SQIVND (reference sequence). The CDR3, as DNA: TGTGCCAGTAGTATAGGACCTGGGAGCAATCAGCCCCAGCATTTT. Its translation: CASSIGPGSNQPQHF.

The V gene is TRBV7-9, the J gene TRBJ1-1; 9 bases agree with TRBD1. Germline assignment: CDR1 SEHNR and CDR2 FQNEAQ (reference sequence). Trimming took 5 bases from V and 1 from J; bases not matched to a gene: 11. The CDR3 has 17 amino acids. The CDR3 sequence is CASSTPGTGNGNTEAFF. DNA of the CDR3: TGTGCCAGCAGCACCCCCGGGACAGGGAACGGGAACACTGAAGCTTTCTTT. Filled out from reference TRBV7-9 and TRBJ1-1, the complete variable domain reads DTGVSQNPRHKITKRGQNVTFRCDPISEHNRLYWYRQTLGQGPEFLTYFQNEAQLEKSRLLSDRFSAERPKGSFSTLEIQRTEQGDSAMYLCASSTPGTGNGNTEAFFGQGTRLTVV.

This clone occurred a few times. Other DNA sequences in this sample translate to the same CDR3. V is TRBV6-5 and J is TRBJ2-3; possible D gene TRBD2, 6 bases. The CDR3 is 13 amino acids. Germline CDR1 reads MNHEY; CDR2 reads SVGAGI. The V end lost 1 base, the J end lost 5 bases, and 7 bases lay between the germline ends. The CDR3 DNA sequence: TGTGCCAGCAGTTACTTGGGGGGAGATACGCAGTATTTT. It yields the protein CASSYLGGDTQYF.

This clone appeared a few times. The chain links TRBV7-2 to TRBJ1-4; TRBD1 agrees at 10 bases. Germline V CDR1 and CDR2: SGHTA, FQGNSA. V gave up 4 bases and J gave up 1 base; unmatched junction bases: 3. This CDR3 region has 16 residues. In DNA form, the CDR3 reads TGTGCCAGCAGCTACGACAGGGGGCAAACTAATGAAAAACTGTTTTTT. It yields the protein CASSYDRGQTNEKLFF. Based on the CDR3 plus reference TRBV7-2 and TRBJ1-4, the full variable domain is GAGVSQSPSNKVTEKGKDVELRCDPISGHTALYWYRQSLGQGLEFLIYFQGNSAPDKSGLPSDRFSAERTGGSVSTLTIQRTQQEDSAVYLCASSYDRGQTNEKLFFGSGTQLSVL.

The V and J genes are TRBV14 and TRBJ2-3; 10 nucleotides line up with TRBD1. The germline V gene encodes CDR1 SGHDN and CDR2 FVKESK. The CDR3 loop spans 16 amino acids. Losses at the gene ends were 5 bases for V and 3 bases for J; bases not matched to a gene: 8. CDR3 residues: CASSDRDRGWTDTQYF. DNA for the CDR3: TGTGCCAGCAGCGACCGGGACAGGGGTTGGACAGATACGCAGTATTTT.

This chain uses TRBV12-5 with TRBJ1-2; no clear D gene. Trimming took off 10 bases at V and 3 bases at J, with 30 bases between the two ends. This CDR3 has 18 amino acids. CDR1 LGHNT and CDR2 FRNRAP come from the germline V gene. CDR3 in DNA: TGTGCTACTGACCTTCGAAAAAAGATCCTTTCCCGGCACTATGGCTACACCTTC. It codes for CATDLRKKILSRHYGYTF.

This clone was counted a single time. This chain connects TRBV4-1 to TRBJ2-7; the D gene is possibly TRBD2 (6 bases). Germline V lookup: CDR1 MGHRA, CDR2 YSYEKL. Trimming removed 1 base from V and 3 bases from J, with 16 bases in between. This CDR3 spans 16 amino acids. CDR3 in amino acids: CASSQALANDHYEQYF. CDR3 nucleotide sequence: TGCGCCAGCAGCCAAGCACTAGCAAACGATCACTACGAGCAGTACTTC.

This clone was seen a handful of times. The genes are TRBV29-1 and TRBJ1-1, with D unresolved. CDR3 size: 13 residues. The germline V gene has CDR1 SQVTM and CDR2 ANQGSEA. Between the trimmed V and J ends, which lost 3 bases and 0 bases, there was a span of 8 bases. CDR3 sequence (DNA): TGCAGCGTTGAGATGGATTTGAACACTGAAGCTTTCTTT. This translates into CSVEMDLNTEAFF.